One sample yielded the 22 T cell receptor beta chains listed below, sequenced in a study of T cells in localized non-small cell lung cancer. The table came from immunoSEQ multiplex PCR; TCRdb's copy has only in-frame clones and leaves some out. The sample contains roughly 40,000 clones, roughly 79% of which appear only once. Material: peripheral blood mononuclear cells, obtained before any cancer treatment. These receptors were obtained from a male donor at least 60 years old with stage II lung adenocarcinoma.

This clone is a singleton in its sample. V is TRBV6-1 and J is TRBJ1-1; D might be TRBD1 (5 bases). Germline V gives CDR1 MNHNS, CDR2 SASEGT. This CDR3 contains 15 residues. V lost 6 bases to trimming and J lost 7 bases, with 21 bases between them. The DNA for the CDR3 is TGTGCCAGCAGCCCCCTTAGTTACTCGGGGGGTGAAGCTTTCTTT. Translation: CASSPLSYSGGEAFF.

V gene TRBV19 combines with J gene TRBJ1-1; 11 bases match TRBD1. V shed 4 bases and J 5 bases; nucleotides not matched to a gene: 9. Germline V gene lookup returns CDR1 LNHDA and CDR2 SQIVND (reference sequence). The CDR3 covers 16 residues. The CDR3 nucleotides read TGTGCCAGTAGTACCAGGACAGGGGGCGGATGGACTGAAGCTTTCTTT. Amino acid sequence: CASSTRTGGGWTEAFF.

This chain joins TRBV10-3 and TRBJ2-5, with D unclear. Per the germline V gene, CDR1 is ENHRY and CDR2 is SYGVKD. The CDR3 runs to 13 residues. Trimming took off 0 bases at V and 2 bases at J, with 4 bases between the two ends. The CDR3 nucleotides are TGTGCCATCAGTGAGTCGAAACAAGAGACCCAGTACTTC. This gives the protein CAISESKQETQYF.

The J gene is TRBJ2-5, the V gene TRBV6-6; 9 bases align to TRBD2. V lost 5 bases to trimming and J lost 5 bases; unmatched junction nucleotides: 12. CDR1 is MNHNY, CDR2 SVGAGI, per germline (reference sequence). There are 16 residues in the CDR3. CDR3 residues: CASSRGTRAGGETQYF. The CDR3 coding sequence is TGTGCCAGCAGTAGGGGGACTCGCGCGGGGGGGGAGACCCAGTACTTC.

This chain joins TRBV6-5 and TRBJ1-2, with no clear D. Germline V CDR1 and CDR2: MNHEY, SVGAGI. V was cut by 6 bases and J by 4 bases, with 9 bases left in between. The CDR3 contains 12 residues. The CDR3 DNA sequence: TGTGCCAGCAGCCCCAAGCCCTATGGCTACACCTTC. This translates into CASSPKPYGYTF.

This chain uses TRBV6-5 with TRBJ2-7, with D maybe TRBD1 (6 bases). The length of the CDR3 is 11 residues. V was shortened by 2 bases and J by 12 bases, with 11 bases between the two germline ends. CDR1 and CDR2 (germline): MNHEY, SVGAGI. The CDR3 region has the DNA TGTGCCAGCAGTTACGAGGACAGTTGGTACTTC. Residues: CASSYEDSWYF.

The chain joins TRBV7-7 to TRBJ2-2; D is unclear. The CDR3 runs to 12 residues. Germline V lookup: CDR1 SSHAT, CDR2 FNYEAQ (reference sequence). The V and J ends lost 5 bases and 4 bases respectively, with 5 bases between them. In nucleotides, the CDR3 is TGTGCCAGCAGCCTTGGCACCGGGGAGCTGTTTTTT. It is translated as CASSLGTGELFF.

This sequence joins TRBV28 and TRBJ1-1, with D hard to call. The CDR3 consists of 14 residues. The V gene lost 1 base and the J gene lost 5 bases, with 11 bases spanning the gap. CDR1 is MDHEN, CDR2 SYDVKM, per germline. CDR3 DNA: TGTGCCAGCAGTTTATATTCAGTCGGGACTGAAGCTTTCTTT. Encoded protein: CASSLYSVGTEAFF.

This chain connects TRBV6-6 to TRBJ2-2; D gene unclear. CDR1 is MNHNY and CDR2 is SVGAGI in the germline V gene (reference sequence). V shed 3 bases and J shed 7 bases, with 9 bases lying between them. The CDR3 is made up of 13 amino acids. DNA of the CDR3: TGTGCCAGCAGTTATTACATGGACGGGGAGCTGTTTTTT. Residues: CASSYYMDGELFF.

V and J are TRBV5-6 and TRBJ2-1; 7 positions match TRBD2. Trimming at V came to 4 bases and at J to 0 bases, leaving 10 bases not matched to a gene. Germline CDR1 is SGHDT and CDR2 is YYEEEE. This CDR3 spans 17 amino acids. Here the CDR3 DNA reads TGTGCCAGCAGCCCAATGACTAGCTCGAGCTCCTACAATGAGCAGTTCTTC. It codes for CASSPMTSSSSYNEQFF.

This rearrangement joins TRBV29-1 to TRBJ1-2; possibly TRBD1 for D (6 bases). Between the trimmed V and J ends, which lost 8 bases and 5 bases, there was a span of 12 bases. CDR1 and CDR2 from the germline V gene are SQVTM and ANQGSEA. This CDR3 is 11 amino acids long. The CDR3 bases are TGCAGCTATGACACAGGGTATGGCTACACCTTC. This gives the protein CSYDTGYGYTF.

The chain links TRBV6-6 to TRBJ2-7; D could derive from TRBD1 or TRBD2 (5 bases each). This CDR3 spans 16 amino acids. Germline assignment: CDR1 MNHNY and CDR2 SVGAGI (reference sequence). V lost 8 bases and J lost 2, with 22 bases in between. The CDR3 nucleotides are TGTGCCAGCCTTTCAAATTTGGGACGGGCAACCTACGAGCAGTACTTC. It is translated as CASLSNLGRATYEQYF.

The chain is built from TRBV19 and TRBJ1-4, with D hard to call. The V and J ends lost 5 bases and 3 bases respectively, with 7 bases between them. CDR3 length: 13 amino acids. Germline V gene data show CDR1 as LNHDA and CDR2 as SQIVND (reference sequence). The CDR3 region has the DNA TGTGCCAGTAGTTTCGGACCTAATGAAAAACTGTTTTTT. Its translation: CASSFGPNEKLFF.

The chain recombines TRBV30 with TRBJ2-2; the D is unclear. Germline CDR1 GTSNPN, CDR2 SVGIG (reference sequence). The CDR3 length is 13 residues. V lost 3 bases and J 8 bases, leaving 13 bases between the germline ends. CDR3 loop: CAWREQGPGELFF. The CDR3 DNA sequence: TGTGCCTGGAGGGAACAAGGGCCGGGGGAGCTGTTTTTT.

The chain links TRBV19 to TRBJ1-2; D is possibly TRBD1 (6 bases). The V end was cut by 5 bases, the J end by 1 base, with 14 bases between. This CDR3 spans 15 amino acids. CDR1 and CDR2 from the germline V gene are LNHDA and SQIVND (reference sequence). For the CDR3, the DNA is TGTGCCAGTAGTGAGACAGGCCCGATTAACTATGGCTACACCTTC. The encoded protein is CASSETGPINYGYTF.

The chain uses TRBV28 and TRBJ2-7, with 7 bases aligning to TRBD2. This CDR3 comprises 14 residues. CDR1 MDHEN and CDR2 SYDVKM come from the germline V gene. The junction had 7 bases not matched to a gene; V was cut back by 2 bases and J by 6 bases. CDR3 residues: CASSLGAGVREQYF. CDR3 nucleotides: TGTGCCAGCAGTTTAGGGGCGGGAGTACGCGAGCAGTACTTC.

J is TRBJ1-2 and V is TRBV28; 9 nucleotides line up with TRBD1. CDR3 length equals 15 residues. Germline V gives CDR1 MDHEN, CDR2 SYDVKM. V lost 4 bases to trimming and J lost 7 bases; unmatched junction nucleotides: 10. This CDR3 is CASSSSGTGLSGYTF. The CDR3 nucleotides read TGTGCCAGCAGTTCCTCCGGGACAGGGTTGAGTGGCTACACCTTC.

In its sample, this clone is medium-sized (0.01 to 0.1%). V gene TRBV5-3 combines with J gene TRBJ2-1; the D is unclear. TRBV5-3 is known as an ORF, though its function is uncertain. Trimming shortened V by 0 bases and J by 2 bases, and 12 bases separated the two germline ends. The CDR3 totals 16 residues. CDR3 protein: CARSLGGLEAYNEQFF. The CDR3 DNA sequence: TGTGCCAGAAGCTTGGGTGGGTTGGAAGCCTACAATGAGCAGTTCTTC.

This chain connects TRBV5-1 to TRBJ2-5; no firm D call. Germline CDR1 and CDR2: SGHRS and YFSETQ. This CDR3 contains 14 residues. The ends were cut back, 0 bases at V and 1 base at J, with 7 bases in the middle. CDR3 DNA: TGCGCCAGCAGCTTGGCCAGCAGCCAAGAGACCCAGTACTTC. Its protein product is CASSLASSQETQYF. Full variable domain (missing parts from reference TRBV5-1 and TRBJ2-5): KAGVTQTPRYLIKTRGQQVTLSCSPISGHRSVSWYQQTPGQGLQFLFEYFSETQRNKGNFPGRFSGRQFSNSRSEMNVSTLELGDSALYLCASSLASSQETQYFGPGTRLLVL.

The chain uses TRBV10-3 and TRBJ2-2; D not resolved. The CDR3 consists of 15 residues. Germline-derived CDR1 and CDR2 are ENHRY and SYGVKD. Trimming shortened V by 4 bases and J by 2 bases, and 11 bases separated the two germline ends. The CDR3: CAISGTSFNTGELFF. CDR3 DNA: TGTGCCATCAGTGGCACCTCCTTTAACACCGGGGAGCTGTTTTTT.

The CDR3 protein is CASSSRSTDSQPQHF. The CDR3 DNA is TGTGCCAGCAGTTCCCGGTCAACCGATAGTCAGCCCCAGCATTTT. The chain carries TRBV6-5 and TRBJ1-5; no clear D gene. Germline-derived CDR1 and CDR2 are MNHEY and SVGAGI. Between the trimmed V and J ends, which lost 4 bases and 6 bases, there was a span of 16 bases. The CDR3 totals 15 residues.

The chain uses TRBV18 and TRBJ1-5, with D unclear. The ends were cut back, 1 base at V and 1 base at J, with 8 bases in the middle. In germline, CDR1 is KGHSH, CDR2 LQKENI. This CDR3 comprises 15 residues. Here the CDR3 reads CASSPRQDSNQPQHF. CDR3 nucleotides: TGTGCCAGCTCACCACGTCAGGACAGCAATCAGCCCCAGCATTTT. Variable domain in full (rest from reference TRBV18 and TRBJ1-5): NAGVMQNPRHLVRRRGQEARLRCSPMKGHSHVYWYRQLPEEGLKFMVYLQKENIIDESGMPKERFSAEFPKEGPSILRIQQVVRGDSAAYFCASSPRQDSNQPQHFGDGTRLSIL.